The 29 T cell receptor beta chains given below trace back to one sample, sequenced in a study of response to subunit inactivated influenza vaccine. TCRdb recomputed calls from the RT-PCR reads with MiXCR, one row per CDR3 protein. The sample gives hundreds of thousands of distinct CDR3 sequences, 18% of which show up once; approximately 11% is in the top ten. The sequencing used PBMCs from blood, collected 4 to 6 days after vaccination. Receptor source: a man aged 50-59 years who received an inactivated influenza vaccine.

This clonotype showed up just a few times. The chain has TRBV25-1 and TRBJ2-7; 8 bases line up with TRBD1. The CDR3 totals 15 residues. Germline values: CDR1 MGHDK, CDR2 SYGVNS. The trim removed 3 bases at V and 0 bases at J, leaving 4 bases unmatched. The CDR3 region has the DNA TGTGCCAGCAGTGACGGACAGGGACCCTCCTACGAGCAGTACTTC. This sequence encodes CASSDGQGPSYEQYF.

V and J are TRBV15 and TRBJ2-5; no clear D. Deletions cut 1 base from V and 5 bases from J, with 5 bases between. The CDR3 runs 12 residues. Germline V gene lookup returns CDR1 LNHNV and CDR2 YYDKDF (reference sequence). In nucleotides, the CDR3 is TGTGCCACCAGCAGAGTAAAGGAGACCCAGTACTTC. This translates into CATSRVKETQYF.

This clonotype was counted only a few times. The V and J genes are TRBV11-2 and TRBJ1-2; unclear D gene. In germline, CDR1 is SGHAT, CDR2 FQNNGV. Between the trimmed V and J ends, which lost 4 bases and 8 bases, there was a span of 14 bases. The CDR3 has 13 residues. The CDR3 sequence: CASSSTDKWGYTF. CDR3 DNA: TGTGCCAGCAGCTCTACCGACAAATGGGGCTACACCTTC. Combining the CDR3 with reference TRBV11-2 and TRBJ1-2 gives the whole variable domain EAGVAQSPRYKIIEKRQSVAFWCNPISGHATLYWYQQILGQGPKLLIQFQNNGVVDDSQLPKDRFSAERLKGVDSTLKIQPAKLEDSAVYLCASSSTDKWGYTFGSGTRLTVV.

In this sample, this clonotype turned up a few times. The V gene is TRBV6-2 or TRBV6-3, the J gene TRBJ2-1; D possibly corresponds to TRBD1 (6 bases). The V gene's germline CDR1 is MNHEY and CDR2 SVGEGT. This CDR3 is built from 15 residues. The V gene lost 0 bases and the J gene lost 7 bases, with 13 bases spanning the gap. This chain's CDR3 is CASSYSSWGRNEQFF. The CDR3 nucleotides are TGTGCCAGCAGTTACTCGAGCTGGGGGCGGAATGAGCAGTTCTTC.

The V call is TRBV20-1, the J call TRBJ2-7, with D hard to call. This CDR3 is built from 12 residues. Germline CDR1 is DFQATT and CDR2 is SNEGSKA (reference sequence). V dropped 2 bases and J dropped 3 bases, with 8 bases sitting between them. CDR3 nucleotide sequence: TGCAGTGCTAGACAGGATAACTACGAGCAGTACTTC. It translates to CSARQDNYEQYF.

The chain's CDR3 is CASSKASGRVSNEQFF. The CDR3 DNA follows: TGTGCCAGCAGTAAGGCTAGCGGGAGGGTGTCCAATGAGCAGTTCTTC. V and J are TRBV28 and TRBJ2-1, with TRBD2 matching over 12 bases. Per germline, CDR1 MDHEN and CDR2 SYDVKM. Trimming removed 5 bases from V and 6 bases from J; junction bases left unmatched: 8. The CDR3 loop spans 16 amino acids. The complete variable domain, with remaining parts taken from reference TRBV28 and TRBJ2-1, reads DVKVTQSSRYLVKRTGEKVFLECVQDMDHENMFWYRQDPGLGLRLIYFSYDVKMKEKGDIPEGYSVSREKKERFSLILESASTNQTSMYLCASSKASGRVSNEQFFGPGTRLTVL.

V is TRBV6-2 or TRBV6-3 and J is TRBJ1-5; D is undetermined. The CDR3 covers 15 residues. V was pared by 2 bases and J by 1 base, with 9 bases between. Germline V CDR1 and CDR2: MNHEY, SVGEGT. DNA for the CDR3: TGTGCCAGCAGTTACACCAGCTCGAGCAATCAGCCCCAGCATTTT. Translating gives CASSYTSSSNQPQHF.

CDR3 loop: CSVAWLASSPSRSSYNEQFF. The CDR3 DNA follows: TGCAGCGTTGCATGGCTAGCGAGTAGTCCTTCCCGGAGCTCCTACAATGAGCAGTTCTTC. The chain is built from TRBV29-1 and TRBJ2-1, with D perhaps matching TRBD2 (6 bases). CDR1 and CDR2 (germline): SQVTM, ANQGSEA. Trimming stripped 4 bases from V and 0 bases from J, with 28 bases between. CDR3 length: 20 amino acids.

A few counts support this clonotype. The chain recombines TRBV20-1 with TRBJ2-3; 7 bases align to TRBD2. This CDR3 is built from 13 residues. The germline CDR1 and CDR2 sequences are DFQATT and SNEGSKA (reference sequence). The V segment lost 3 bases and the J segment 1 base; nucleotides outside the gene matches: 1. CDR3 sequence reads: CSASLAGTDTQYF. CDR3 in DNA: TGCAGTGCTAGCCTAGCGGGCACAGATACGCAGTATTTT.

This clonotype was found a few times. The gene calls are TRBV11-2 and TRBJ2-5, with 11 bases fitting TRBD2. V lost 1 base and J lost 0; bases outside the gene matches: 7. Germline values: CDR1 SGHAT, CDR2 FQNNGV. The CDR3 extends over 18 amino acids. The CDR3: CASSLVQLGLADQETQYF. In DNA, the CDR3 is TGTGCCAGCAGCTTAGTTCAATTGGGACTAGCGGACCAAGAGACCCAGTACTTC.

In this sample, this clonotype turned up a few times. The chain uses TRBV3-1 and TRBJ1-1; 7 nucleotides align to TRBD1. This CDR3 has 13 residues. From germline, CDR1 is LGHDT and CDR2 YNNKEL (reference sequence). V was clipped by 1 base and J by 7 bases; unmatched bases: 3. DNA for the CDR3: TGTGCCAGCAGCCAAGCGACAGGGAATGAAGCTTTCTTT. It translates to CASSQATGNEAFF.

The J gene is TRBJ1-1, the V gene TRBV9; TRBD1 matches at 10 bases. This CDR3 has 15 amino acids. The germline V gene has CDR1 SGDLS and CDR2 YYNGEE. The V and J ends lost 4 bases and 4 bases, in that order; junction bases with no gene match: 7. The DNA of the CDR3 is TGTGCCAGCAGCACGAGACAGGGGGCGGGCACTGAAGCTTTCTTT. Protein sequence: CASSTRQGAGTEAFF. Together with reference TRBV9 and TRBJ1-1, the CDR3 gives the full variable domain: DSGVTQTPKHLITATGQRVTLRCSPRSGDLSVYWYQQSLDQGLQFLIQYYNGEERAKGNILERFSAQQFPDLHSELNLSSLELGDSALYFCASSTRQGAGTEAFFGQGTRLTVV.

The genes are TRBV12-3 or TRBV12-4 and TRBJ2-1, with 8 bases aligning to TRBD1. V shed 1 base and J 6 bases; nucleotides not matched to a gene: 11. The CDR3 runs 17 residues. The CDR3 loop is CASSLEVRTGLSNEQFF. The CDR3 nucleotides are TGTGCCAGCAGTTTAGAGGTGAGGACAGGGTTATCCAATGAGCAGTTCTTC.

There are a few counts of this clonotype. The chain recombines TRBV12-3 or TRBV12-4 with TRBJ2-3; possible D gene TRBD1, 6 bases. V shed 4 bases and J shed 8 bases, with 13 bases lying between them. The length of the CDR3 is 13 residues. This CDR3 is CASSSRGGGTQYF. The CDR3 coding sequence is TGTGCCAGCAGTTCCCGTGGGGGCGGTACGCAGTATTTT.

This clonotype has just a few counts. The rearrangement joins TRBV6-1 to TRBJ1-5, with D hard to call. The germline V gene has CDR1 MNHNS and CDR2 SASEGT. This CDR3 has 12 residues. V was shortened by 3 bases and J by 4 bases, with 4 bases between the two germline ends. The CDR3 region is CASSELNQPQHF. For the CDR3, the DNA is TGTGCCAGCAGTGAGTTGAATCAGCCCCAGCATTTT.

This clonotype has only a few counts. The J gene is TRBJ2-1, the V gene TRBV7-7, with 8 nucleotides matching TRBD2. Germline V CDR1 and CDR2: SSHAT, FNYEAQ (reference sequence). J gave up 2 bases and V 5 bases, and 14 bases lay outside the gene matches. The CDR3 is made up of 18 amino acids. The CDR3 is CASSQGGPTSVPYNEQFF. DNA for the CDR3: TGTGCCAGCAGCCAAGGTGGCCCGACTAGCGTGCCCTACAATGAGCAGTTCTTC.

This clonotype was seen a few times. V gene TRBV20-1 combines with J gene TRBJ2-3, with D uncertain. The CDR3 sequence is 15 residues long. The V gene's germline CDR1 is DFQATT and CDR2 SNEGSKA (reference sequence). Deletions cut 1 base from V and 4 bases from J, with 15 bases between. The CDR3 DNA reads TGCAGTGCTAGAGGTTTACACGGCTCGGCAGATACGCAGTATTTT. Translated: CSARGLHGSADTQYF.

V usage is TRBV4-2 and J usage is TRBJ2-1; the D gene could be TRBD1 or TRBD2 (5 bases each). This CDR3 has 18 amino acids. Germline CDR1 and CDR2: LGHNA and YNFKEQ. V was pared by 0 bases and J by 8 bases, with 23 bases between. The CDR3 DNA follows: TGTGCCAGCAGCCAAGACCGTCTCGGGACGTTTATTCGGGATGAGCAGTTCTTC. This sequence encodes CASSQDRLGTFIRDEQFF.

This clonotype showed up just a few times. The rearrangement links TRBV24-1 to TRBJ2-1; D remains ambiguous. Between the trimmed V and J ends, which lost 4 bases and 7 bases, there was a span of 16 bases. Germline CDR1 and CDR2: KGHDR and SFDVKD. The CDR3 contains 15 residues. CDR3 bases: TGTGCCACCAGTGACCCCGGGTTACAGAGGAATGAGCAGTTCTTC. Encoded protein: CATSDPGLQRNEQFF.

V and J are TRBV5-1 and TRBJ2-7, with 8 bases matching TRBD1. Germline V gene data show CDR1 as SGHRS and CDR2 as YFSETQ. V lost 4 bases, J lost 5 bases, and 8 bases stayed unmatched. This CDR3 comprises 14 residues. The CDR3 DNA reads TGCGCCAGCAGCATACGGACAGGGCCCCACGAGCAGTACTTC. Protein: CASSIRTGPHEQYF.

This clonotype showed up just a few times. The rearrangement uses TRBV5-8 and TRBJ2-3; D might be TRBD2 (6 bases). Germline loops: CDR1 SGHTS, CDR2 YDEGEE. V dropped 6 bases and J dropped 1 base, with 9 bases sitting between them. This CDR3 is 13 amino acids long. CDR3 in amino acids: CASNKRGTDTQYF. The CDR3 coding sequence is TGTGCCAGCAATAAGCGGGGCACAGATACGCAGTATTTT.

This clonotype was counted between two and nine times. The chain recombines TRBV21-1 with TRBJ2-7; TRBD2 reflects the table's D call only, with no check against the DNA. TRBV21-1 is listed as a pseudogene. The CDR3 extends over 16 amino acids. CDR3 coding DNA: TGTGCCAGCAGCGCGACCGGGGACTCGTATTGCCACGAGCAGTACTTC. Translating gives CASSATGDSYCHEQYF.

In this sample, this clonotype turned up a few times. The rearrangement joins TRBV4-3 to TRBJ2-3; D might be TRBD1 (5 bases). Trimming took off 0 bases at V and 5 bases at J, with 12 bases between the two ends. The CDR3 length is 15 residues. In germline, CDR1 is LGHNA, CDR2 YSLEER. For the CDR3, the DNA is TGCGCCAGCAGCCAAGACCCCAAGGGGAAAGATACGCAGTATTTT. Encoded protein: CASSQDPKGKDTQYF.

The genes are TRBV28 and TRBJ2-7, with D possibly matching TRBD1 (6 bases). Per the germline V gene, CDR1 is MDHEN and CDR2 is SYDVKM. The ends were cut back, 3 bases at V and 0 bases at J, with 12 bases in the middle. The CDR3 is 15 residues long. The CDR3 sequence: CASSFGGASSYEQYF. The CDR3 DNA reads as TGTGCCAGCAGTTTTGGGGGCGCTAGCTCCTACGAGCAGTACTTC.

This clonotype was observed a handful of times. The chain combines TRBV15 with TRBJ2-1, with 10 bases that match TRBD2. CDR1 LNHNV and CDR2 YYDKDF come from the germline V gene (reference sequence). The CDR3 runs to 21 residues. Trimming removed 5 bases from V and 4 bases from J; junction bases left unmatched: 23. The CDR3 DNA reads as TGTGCCACCAGCGACATCTTGGGTATAGGTCCTAGCGGGAGTGGGTACAATGAGCAGTTCTTC. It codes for CATSDILGIGPSGSGYNEQFF.

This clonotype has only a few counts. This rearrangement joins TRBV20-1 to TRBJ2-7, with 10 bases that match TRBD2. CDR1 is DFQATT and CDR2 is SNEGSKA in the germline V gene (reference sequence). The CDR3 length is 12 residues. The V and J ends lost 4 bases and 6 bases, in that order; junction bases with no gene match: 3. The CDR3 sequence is CSATSGRVEQYF. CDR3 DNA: TGCAGTGCTACGAGCGGGAGGGTCGAGCAGTACTTC.

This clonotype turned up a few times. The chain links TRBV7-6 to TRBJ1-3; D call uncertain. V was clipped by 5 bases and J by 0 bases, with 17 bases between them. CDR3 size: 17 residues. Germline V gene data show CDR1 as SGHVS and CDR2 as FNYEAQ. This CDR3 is CASSPIGAQSSGNTIYF. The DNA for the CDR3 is TGTGCCAGCAGCCCCATCGGCGCACAGAGCTCTGGAAACACCATATATTTT.

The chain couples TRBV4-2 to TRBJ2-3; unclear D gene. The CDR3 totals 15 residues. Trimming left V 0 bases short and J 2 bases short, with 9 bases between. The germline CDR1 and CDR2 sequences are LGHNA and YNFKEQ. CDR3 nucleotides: TGTGCCAGCAGCCAAGAGTCTGCCTACACAGATACGCAGTATTTT. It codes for CASSQESAYTDTQYF.

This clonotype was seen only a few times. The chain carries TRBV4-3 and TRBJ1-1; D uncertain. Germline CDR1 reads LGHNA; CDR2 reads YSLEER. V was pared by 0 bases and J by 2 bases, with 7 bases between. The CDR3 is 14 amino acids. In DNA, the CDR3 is TGCGCCAGCAGCCAAGAGAAAAGAAACACTGAAGCTTTCTTT. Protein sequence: CASSQEKRNTEAFF.